Below are 28 T cell receptor beta chains sequenced from a single sample in a study of T cells after posttransplantation cyclophosphamide. TCRdb keeps only in-frame clones here, not all; method: immunoSEQ multiplex PCR. The sample has under 20,000 clones, less than 80% seen once. Treatment was busulfan-fludarabine conditioning, a marrow graft, and cyclophosphamide on days +3 and +4. Source: PBMCs, taken after an allogeneic stem cell transplant with post-transplant cyclophosphamide. The source is a male patient younger than 45 who received an allogeneic stem cell transplant from a related donor, was CMV-positive, and had acute GVHD only. Some of the T cells might come from the graft donor.

This CDR3 is CASRRRGASYNEQFF. The CDR3 nucleotides read TGTGCCAGCAGGAGGCGGGGGGCTTCCTACAATGAGCAGTTCTTC. The V and J genes are TRBV2 and TRBJ2-1; 8 bases map to TRBD2. The CDR3 spans 15 residues. The V segment lost 6 bases and the J segment 1 base; nucleotides outside the gene matches: 5. Germline V gene sequence: CDR1 SNHLY, CDR2 FYNNEI.

The genes are TRBV7-2 and TRBJ2-7, with 12 bases lining up with TRBD1. CDR1 is SGHTA and CDR2 is FQGNSA in the germline V gene. This CDR3 has 16 residues. The V gene end was trimmed by 5 bases and the J gene end by 7 bases; junction bases not matched to a gene: 12. DNA for the CDR3: TGTGCCAGCAGCCCTGGGCGTGGGACAGGGGGCTTAGAGCAGTACTTC. Translated: CASSPGRGTGGLEQYF.

With regard to this clone: Additional DNA sequences in this sample encode the identical CDR3. The rearrangement joins TRBV7-8 to TRBJ1-1, with D perhaps matching TRBD1 (6 bases). Germline CDR1 and CDR2: SGHVS and FQNEAQ. The CDR3 is 14 amino acids. The V and J ends lost 3 bases and 0 bases respectively, with 8 bases between them. The CDR3 nucleotides are TGTGCCAGCAGCTTTGGACAGATGAACACTGAAGCTTTCTTT. Its translation is CASSFGQMNTEAFF.

This clone was counted between two and nine times. The V and J genes are TRBV28 and TRBJ1-5, with D possibly TRBD1 on 6 matching bases. This CDR3 spans 15 amino acids. Germline-derived CDR1 and CDR2 are MDHEN and SYDVKM. Deletions cut 5 bases from V and 7 bases from J, with 18 bases between. The CDR3 nucleotides read TGTGCCAGCAGTCCGGTGGGGGGGGCGGAGCAGCCCCAGCATTTT. Translating it yields CASSPVGGAEQPQHF.

This clone has a handful of counts. V and J are TRBV27 and TRBJ2-2; D is unresolved. CDR3 length equals 12 residues. V was cut by 2 bases and J by 7 bases, with 5 bases left in between. Germline V lookup: CDR1 MNHEY, CDR2 SMNVEV (reference sequence). The CDR3 is CASSLGLGELFF. DNA of the CDR3: TGTGCCAGCAGTTTAGGGCTCGGGGAGCTGTTTTTT.

This clone was observed once. V usage is TRBV7-2 and J usage is TRBJ2-5; TRBD2 agrees at 10 bases. V gave up 5 bases and J gave up 4 bases; unmatched junction bases: 16. Germline V gives CDR1 SGHTA, CDR2 FQGNSA. The CDR3 is 18 amino acids. The CDR3 sequence: CASSQVIQRGGKGETQYF. The CDR3 DNA reads TGTGCCAGCAGCCAAGTCATCCAGCGGGGGGGAAAGGGAGAGACCCAGTACTTC. The whole variable domain, remainder taken from reference TRBV7-2 and TRBJ2-5, is GAGVSQSPSNKVTEKGKDVELRCDPISGHTALYWYRQSLGQGLEFLIYFQGNSAPDKSGLPSDRFSAERTGGSVSTLTIQRTQQEDSAVYLCASSQVIQRGGKGETQYFGPGTRLLVL.

The chain uses TRBV19 and TRBJ2-2, with 8 bases lining up with TRBD1. There are 16 residues in the CDR3. Germline V gene data show CDR1 as LNHDA and CDR2 as SQIVND (reference sequence). The ends lost 6 bases at V and 3 bases at J; junction bases unmatched: 9. DNA for the CDR3: TGTGCCAGTAGCATTAGGACAGGGAAGGACACCGGGGAGCTGTTTTTT. The encoded protein is CASSIRTGKDTGELFF.

This chain links TRBV19 with TRBJ1-5; D remains ambiguous. Germline assignment: CDR1 LNHDA and CDR2 SQIVND (reference sequence). The CDR3 is made up of 15 amino acids. Trimming took off 2 bases at V and 2 bases at J, with 10 bases between the two ends. CDR3 sequence: CASSINGEGNQPQHF. The CDR3 nucleotides read TGTGCCAGTAGTATAAATGGAGAGGGCAATCAGCCCCAGCATTTT.

This rearrangement joins TRBV11-2 to TRBJ1-6; 8 bases align to TRBD1. CDR3 length equals 15 residues. Germline V gene lookup returns CDR1 SGHAT and CDR2 FQNNGV. V lost 1 base to trimming and J lost 11 bases; unmatched junction nucleotides: 7. The CDR3 here is CASSLVGSRGPPLHF. CDR3 bases: TGTGCCAGCAGCTTAGTTGGGAGCAGGGGGCCACCCCTCCACTTT.

This sequence joins TRBV5-4 and TRBJ2-7; 9 bases agree with TRBD2. V trimming: 1 base; J trimming: 1 base; junction bases outside the gene matches: 3. The CDR3 is 15 residues long. Germline CDR1 and CDR2: SGHNT and YYREEE (reference sequence). The chain's CDR3 is CASSLPRGGSYEQYF. For the CDR3, the DNA is TGTGCCAGCAGCTTGCCGCGGGGGGGATCCTACGAGCAGTACTTC.

The chain carries TRBV5-6 and TRBJ2-7, with 7 bases lining up with TRBD1. CDR3 length equals 13 residues. V shed 2 bases, J shed 5 bases, and the junction held 4 bases outside the gene matches. Germline V gene sequence: CDR1 SGHDT, CDR2 YYEEEE. The CDR3 coding sequence is TGTGCCAGCAGCTTCAGGGGGACCCACGAGCAGTACTTC. Its protein is CASSFRGTHEQYF. The full variable domain, in which reference TRBV5-6 and TRBJ2-7 provide the parts outside the CDR3, is DAGVTQSPTHLIKTRGQQVTLRCSPKSGHDTVSWYQQALGQGPQFIFQYYEEEERQRGNFPDRFSGHQFPNYSSELNVNALLLGDSALYLCASSFRGTHEQYFGPGTRLTVT.

This clone is a singleton in its sample. The same CDR3 is also encoded by other DNA sequences in this sample. The genes are TRBV2 and TRBJ1-5, with TRBD1 as a possible D gene (5 bases). V lost 6 bases to trimming and J lost 1 base, with 13 bases between them. The V gene's germline CDR1 is SNHLY and CDR2 FYNNEI. This CDR3 spans 15 amino acids. CDR3 sequence (DNA): TGTGCCAGCAGCCTAAACAGGCCGAGCAATCAGCCCCAGCATTTT. This sequence encodes CASSLNRPSNQPQHF.

This clone has a count of ten or more. V gene TRBV7-7 combines with J gene TRBJ1-3, with 9 bases identical to TRBD1. The CDR3 covers 15 residues. CDR1 is SSHAT and CDR2 is FNYEAQ in the germline V gene (reference sequence). V shed 6 bases, J shed 0 bases, and the junction held 3 bases outside the gene matches. The CDR3 nucleotides read TGTGCCAGCAGTTTGACAGGGGGCTCTGGAAACACCATATATTTT. It yields the protein CASSLTGGSGNTIYF.

The rearrangement links TRBV29-1 to TRBJ2-6, with D possibly matching TRBD1 (5 bases). Trimming stripped 7 bases from V and 8 bases from J, with 15 bases between. CDR1 is SQVTM, CDR2 ANQGSEA, per germline. The CDR3 has 13 amino acids. CDR3: CSAGVGVSNVLTF. CDR3 nucleotide sequence: TGCAGCGCTGGAGTAGGGGTTTCCAACGTCCTGACTTTC.

V and J are TRBV7-9 and TRBJ1-6, with a possible D match to TRBD1 (5 bases). This CDR3 contains 15 residues. Germline V lookup: CDR1 SEHNR, CDR2 FQNEAQ (reference sequence). With 3 bases removed from V and 9 bases from J, the gap between germline ends came to 15 bases. The CDR3 bases are TGTGCCAGCAGCTTTAATGGGGGGTTGGTTTCACCCCTCCACTTT. It codes for CASSFNGGLVSPLHF.

The V and J genes are TRBV19 and TRBJ2-5; D is possibly TRBD2 (6 bases). Trimming pared 6 bases from V and 4 bases from J, leaving 12 bases between. CDR1 and CDR2 from the germline V gene are LNHDA and SQIVND (reference sequence). The CDR3 consists of 13 residues. The CDR3 spells CASRPGGRETQYF. CDR3 nucleotide sequence: TGTGCCAGTAGGCCCGGGGGTCGAGAGACCCAGTACTTC.

The genes are TRBV19 and TRBJ1-4; D is undetermined. The germline gives CDR1 LNHDA, CDR2 SQIVND (reference sequence). The germline V and J ends were trimmed by 7 bases and 0 bases, with 9 bases remaining between them. The CDR3 is 14 residues long. CDR3 bases: TGTGCCAGTAAGGAGGTTCCAACTAATGAAAAACTGTTTTTT. Translation gives CASKEVPTNEKLFF.

This clone came up a few times. This chain links TRBV7-9 with TRBJ1-1; D remains ambiguous. CDR3 size: 14 residues. CDR1 and CDR2 (germline): SEHNR, FQNEAQ (reference sequence). V was pared by 5 bases and J by 2 bases, with 12 bases between. The DNA for the CDR3 is TGTGCCAGCAGCCAACGGGGTGCAAACACTGAAGCTTTCTTT. It yields the protein CASSQRGANTEAFF. Using reference TRBV7-9 and TRBJ1-1 for the parts outside the CDR3, the full variable domain is DTGVSQNPRHKITKRGQNVTFRCDPISEHNRLYWYRQTLGQGPEFLTYFQNEAQLEKSRLLSDRFSAERPKGSFSTLEIQRTEQGDSAMYLCASSQRGANTEAFFGQGTRLTVV.

This clone was picked up a small number of times. The chain employs TRBV6-1 and TRBJ2-5; 7 bases match TRBD2. V lost 3 bases to trimming and J lost 2 bases; unmatched junction nucleotides: 3. Germline V gene sequence: CDR1 MNHNS, CDR2 SASEGT. CDR3 length equals 14 residues. CDR3 in DNA: TGTGCCAGCAGTGACGGGAGGTTACAAGAGACCCAGTACTTC. This gives the protein CASSDGRLQETQYF.

This clone was picked up a small number of times. The V call is TRBV29-1, the J call TRBJ1-2; TRBD1 matches 8 bases. CDR3 length: 13 amino acids. Looked up from germline, CDR1 is SQVTM and CDR2 is ANQGSEA. With V trimmed by 6 bases and J by 3 bases, 6 bases remained unmatched. The CDR3 region has the DNA TGCAGCGTGCTGACAGGGGTGTACTATGGCTACACCTTC. It yields the protein CSVLTGVYYGYTF.

The rearrangement uses TRBV5-1 and TRBJ2-2, with 8 bases that match TRBD1. CDR1 is SGHRS and CDR2 is YFSETQ in the germline V gene. The V and J ends lost 3 bases and 2 bases, in that order; junction bases with no gene match: 3. The CDR3 loop spans 15 amino acids. CDR3 region: CASSSGQANTGELFF. The CDR3 DNA reads as TGCGCCAGCAGCTCGGGACAGGCTAACACCGGGGAGCTGTTTTTT. Supplemented by reference TRBV5-1 and TRBJ2-2, the full variable domain reads KAGVTQTPRYLIKTRGQQVTLSCSPISGHRSVSWYQQTPGQGLQFLFEYFSETQRNKGNFPGRFSGRQFSNSRSEMNVSTLELGDSALYLCASSSGQANTGELFFGEGSRLTVL.

This clone showed up just a few times. This rearrangement joins TRBV11-2 to TRBJ1-6; the match to TRBD1 covers 10 bases. The V gene end was trimmed by 3 bases and the J gene end by 6 bases; junction bases not matched to a gene: 8. This CDR3 spans 17 amino acids. Germline V gene sequence: CDR1 SGHAT, CDR2 FQNNGV. The CDR3 protein is CASSFMDWTGGNSPLHF. The CDR3 DNA reads as TGTGCCAGCAGCTTCATGGACTGGACAGGGGGTAATTCACCCCTCCACTTT.

This clone showed up just a few times. V gene TRBV2 combines with J gene TRBJ2-2; 7 bases match TRBD1. The V gene's germline CDR1 is SNHLY and CDR2 FYNNEI. Trimming cost V 9 bases and J 4 bases; bases outside gene matches: 11. This CDR3 has 15 amino acids. The CDR3 sequence: CASLGTVGSTGELFF. The CDR3 bases are TGTGCCAGTCTTGGGACAGTGGGTTCCACCGGGGAGCTGTTTTTT. The whole variable domain, filled in from reference TRBV2 and TRBJ2-2, reads EPEVTQTPSHQVTQMGQEVILRCVPISNHLYFYWYRQILGQKVEFLVSFYNNEISEKSEIFDDQFSVERPDGSNFTLKIRSTKLEDSAMYFCASLGTVGSTGELFFGEGSRLTVL.

The chain uses TRBV12-5 and TRBJ1-5; no definite D call. Trimming left V 6 bases short and J 2 bases short, with 14 bases between. Germline loops: CDR1 LGHNT, CDR2 FRNRAP. CDR3 length: 15 residues. The CDR3 spells CASGETIKGNQPQHF. The CDR3 bases are TGTGCTAGTGGCGAGACAATAAAGGGCAATCAGCCCCAGCATTTT.

CDR3 amino acids: CASSPGGGYGYTF. The CDR3 DNA is TGTGCCAGCAGCCCGGGGGGGGGCTATGGCTACACCTTC. This chain connects TRBV7-2 to TRBJ1-2; TRBD1 might be the D (5 bases). From germline, CDR1 is SGHTA and CDR2 FQGNSA. This CDR3 has 13 amino acids. Trimming took 5 bases from V and 4 from J, leaving 11 bases between them.

V usage is TRBV30 and J usage is TRBJ1-2; D might be TRBD1 (5 bases). Germline V gene sequence: CDR1 GTSNPN, CDR2 SVGIG (reference sequence). This CDR3 is 14 amino acids long. V was cut by 1 base and J by 0 bases, with 9 bases left in between. The CDR3 nucleotides read TGTGCCTGGAGTGAGGGCAGGGCTAACTATGGCTACACCTTC. This encodes CAWSEGRANYGYTF.

The chain employs TRBV6-5 and TRBJ2-2; D may be TRBD2 (6 bases). Germline values: CDR1 MNHEY, CDR2 SVGAGI. Trimming took off 1 base at V and 2 bases at J, with 8 bases between the two ends. This CDR3 spans 15 amino acids. Written as DNA, the CDR3 is TGTGCCAGCAGTTACTTGGGGGGAAACACCGGGGAGCTGTTTTTT. Its translation is CASSYLGGNTGELFF.

The rearrangement joins TRBV9 to TRBJ1-1; D remains ambiguous. CDR1 and CDR2 (germline): SGDLS, YYNGEE. Trimming took 3 bases from V and 1 from J, leaving 10 bases between them. The CDR3 length is 14 residues. The CDR3 sequence is CASSAVTGNTEAFF. The CDR3 nucleotides read TGTGCCAGCAGCGCCGTGACGGGGAACACTGAAGCTTTCTTT.